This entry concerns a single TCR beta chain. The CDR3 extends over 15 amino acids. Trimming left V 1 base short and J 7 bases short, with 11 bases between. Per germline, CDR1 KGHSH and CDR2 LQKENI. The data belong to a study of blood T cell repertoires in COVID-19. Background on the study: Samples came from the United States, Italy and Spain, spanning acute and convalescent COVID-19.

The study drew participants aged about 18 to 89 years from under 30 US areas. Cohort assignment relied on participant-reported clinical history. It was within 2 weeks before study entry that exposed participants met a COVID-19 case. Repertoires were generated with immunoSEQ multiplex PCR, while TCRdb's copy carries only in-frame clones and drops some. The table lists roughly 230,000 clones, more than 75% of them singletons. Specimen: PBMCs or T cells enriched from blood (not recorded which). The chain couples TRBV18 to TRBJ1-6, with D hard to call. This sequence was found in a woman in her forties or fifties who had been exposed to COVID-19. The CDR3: CASSPQATANSPLHF. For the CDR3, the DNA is TGTGCCAGCTCACCACAGGCAACAGCCAATTCACCCCTCCACTTT.